This record looks at one TCR beta chain sequence and its context. This CDR3 contains 12 residues. Germline CDR1 SGHTA, CDR2 FQGTGA. The V gene lost 3 bases and the J gene lost 8 bases, with 9 bases spanning the gap. This sample is part of a study of shared clonotypes between healthy human individuals. This table comes from immunoSEQ multiplex PCR, and its TCRdb copy is limited to in-frame clones, with some not included. Here the sample spans around 340,000 clones, more than 60% being singletons. This receptor was identified in a man aged 25 to 45 in good health. This rearrangement joins TRBV7-3 to TRBJ2-3; D possibly corresponds to TRBD2 (5 bases). The source material was memory CD4+ T cells sorted from blood. Described subset: CD45RA-negative fraction. The CDR3 loop reads CASSFLGGTQYF. CDR3 sequence (DNA): TGTGCCAGCAGCTTCTTAGGAGGTACGCAGTATTTT.